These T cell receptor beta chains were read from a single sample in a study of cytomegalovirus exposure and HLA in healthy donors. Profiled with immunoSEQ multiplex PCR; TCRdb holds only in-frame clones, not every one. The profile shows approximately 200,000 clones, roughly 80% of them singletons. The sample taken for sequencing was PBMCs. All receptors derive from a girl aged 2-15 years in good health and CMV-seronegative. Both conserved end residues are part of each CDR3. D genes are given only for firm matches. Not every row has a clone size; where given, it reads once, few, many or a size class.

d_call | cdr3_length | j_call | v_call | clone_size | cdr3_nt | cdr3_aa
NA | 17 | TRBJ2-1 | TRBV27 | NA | TGTGCCAGCAGTTTAAGCTCTTCGAGCGAGTCCTACAATGAGCAGTTCTTC | CASSLSSSSESYNEQFF
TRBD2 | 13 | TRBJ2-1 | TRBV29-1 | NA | TGCAGCGTTTCGGCGGGAAGGGAGGGTGAGCAGTTCTTC | CSVSAGREGEQFF
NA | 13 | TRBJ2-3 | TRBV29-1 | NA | TGCAGCGTTGAAGGGGCACACACAGATACGCAGTATTTT | CSVEGAHTDTQYF
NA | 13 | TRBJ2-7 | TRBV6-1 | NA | TGTGCCAGCGGGTCAGGCGCTGCCTACGAGCAGTACTTC | CASGSGAAYEQYF
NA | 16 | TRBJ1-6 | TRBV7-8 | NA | TGTGCCAGCAGCTTAGGGCAGGGCGCCTTAAATTCACCCCTCCACTTT | CASSLGQGALNSPLHF
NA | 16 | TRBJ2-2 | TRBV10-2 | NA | TGCGCCAGCAGTGAGTCATCGGGAGCGGGCACCGGGGAGCTGTTTTTT | CASSESSGAGTGELFF
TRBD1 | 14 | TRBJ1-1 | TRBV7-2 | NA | TGTGCCAGCAGCTATGGGACAGGCGGGCTGGAAGCTTTCTTT | CASSYGTGGLEAFF
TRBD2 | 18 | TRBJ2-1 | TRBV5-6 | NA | TGTGCCAGCAGCTCCCAAGGTCTCTTAGCGGGAGGGCTCAATGAGCAGTTCTTC | CASSSQGLLAGGLNEQFF
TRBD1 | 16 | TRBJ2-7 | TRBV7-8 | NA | TGTGCCAGCAGCTTAGGAGGGACAGGGAGCTCCTACGAGCAGTACTTC | CASSLGGTGSSYEQYF
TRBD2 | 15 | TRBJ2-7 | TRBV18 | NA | TGTGCCAGCTCACCAGGGACGGGAGGGGACTACGAGCAGTACTTC | CASSPGTGGDYEQYF
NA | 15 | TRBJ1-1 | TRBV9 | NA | TGTGCCAGCAGCGTAGGGGCAGGCTCAATTAATGAAGCTTTCTTT | CASSVGAGSINEAFF
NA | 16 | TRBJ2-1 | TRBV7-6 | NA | TGTGCCAGCAGCTTAGCGTCGGGGGGCCAGTTGGATGAGCAGTTCTTC | CASSLASGGQLDEQFF
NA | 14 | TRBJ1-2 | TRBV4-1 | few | TGCGCCAGCAGCCAAGACTACCACGGCTATGGCTACACCTTC | CASSQDYHGYGYTF
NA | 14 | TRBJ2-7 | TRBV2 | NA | TGTGCCAGCAGTGAAGCGGGCGGGAACTACGAGCAGTACTTC | CASSEAGGNYEQYF
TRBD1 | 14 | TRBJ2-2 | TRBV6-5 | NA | TGTGCCAGCAGACAGGGGTCGGGCACCGGGGAGCTGTTTTTT | CASRQGSGTGELFF
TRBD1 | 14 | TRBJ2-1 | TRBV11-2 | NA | TGTGCCAGCAGCTTTTTCCGGGACAGGGATGAGCAGTTCTTC | CASSFFRDRDEQFF
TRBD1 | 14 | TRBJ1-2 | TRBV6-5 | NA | TGTGCCAGCAGATACTACAGGGGAAGCTATGGCTACACCTTC | CASRYYRGSYGYTF